This is a list of T cell receptor beta chains from one sample in a study of cytomegalovirus exposure and HLA in healthy donors. Libraries were prepared by immunoSEQ multiplex PCR; TCRdb keeps only in-frame clonotypes and omits some of them. The data show tens of thousands of clones, with 60% to 80% seen just once and 15% to 20% held by the top ten. Sample: PBMCs. The receptor source for this set is a man aged 35 to 55 in good health and CMV-seropositive. Both conserved end residues are part of each CDR3. A D gene is named only where the DNA matches it firmly. Size values are once, few and many counts, or a class for expanded clones, and some rows have none.

TRBJ1-1 13 few TRBV6-1 NA CASSEMGDTEAFF TGTGCCAGCAGTGAAATGGGAGACACTGAAGCTTTCTTT
TRBJ2-2 15 NA TRBV7-8 NA CASSLQLGHTGELFF TGTGCCAGCAGCTTGCAGCTGGGCCACACCGGGGAGCTGTTTTTT
TRBJ2-2 15 NA TRBV7-9 NA CASRQWGQDTGELFF TGTGCCAGCAGACAATGGGGACAAGACACCGGGGAGCTGTTTTTT
TRBJ1-1 12 NA TRBV30 NA CAWRYLNTEAFF TGTGCCTGGAGGTATCTGAACACTGAAGCTTTCTTT
TRBJ2-2 15 NA TRBV5-4 NA CASSPGQGGTGELFF TGTGCCAGCAGCCCAGGACAGGGAGGGACCGGGGAGCTGTTTTTT
TRBJ2-3 15 NA TRBV6-6 TRBD2 CASVLGGEGTDTQYF TGTGCCAGTGTTCTTGGAGGGGAGGGAACAGATACGCAGTATTTT
TRBJ2-7 16 NA TRBV6-5 NA CASSYFAGPNSYEQYF TGTGCCAGCAGTTACTTCGCGGGGCCTAACTCCTACGAGCAGTACTTC
TRBJ1-5 14 NA TRBV7-2 TRBD1 CASSSRTGTQPQHF TGTGCCAGCAGCTCCCGGACAGGGACTCAGCCCCAGCATTTT
TRBJ1-6 15 NA TRBV30 TRBD1 CAWIAGGSYNSPLHF TGTGCCTGGATTGCAGGGGGCTCCTATAATTCACCCCTCCACTTT
TRBJ2-3 14 once TRBV5-4 TRBD1 CASSGDRSTDTQYF TGTGCCAGCAGCGGGGACAGGAGCACAGATACGCAGTATTTT
TRBJ1-2 15 NA TRBV4-1 NA CASSQEITGIKGYTF TGCGCCAGCAGCCAAGAGATAACAGGGATAAAAGGCTACACCTTC
TRBJ1-5 13 NA TRBV18 NA CASSPDTHQPQHF TGTGCCAGCTCACCGGACACCCATCAGCCCCAGCATTTT
TRBJ2-1 15 NA TRBV10-3 TRBD1 CASGRGTGGPNEQFF TGTGCCTCGGGCAGAGGGACAGGGGGCCCCAATGAGCAGTTCTTC
TRBJ1-4 12 NA TRBV2 NA CASGRGIEKLFF TGTGCCAGCGGTAGGGGGATTGAAAAACTGTTTTTT
TRBJ2-1 13 NA TRBV30 NA CAWSSTQRGEQFF TGTGCCTGGAGTTCCACTCAGCGAGGTGAGCAGTTCTTC
TRBJ2-4 17 NA TRBV2 TRBD2 CASSGTSGRGAKNIQYF TGTGCCAGCAGTGGGACTAGCGGGAGGGGAGCCAAAAACATTCAGTACTTC
TRBJ1-2 15 NA TRBV7-2 NA CASSLQGPTNYGYTF TGTGCCAGCAGCCTGCAGGGGCCAACTAACTATGGCTACACCTTC
TRBJ2-7 16 NA TRBV11-3 TRBD2 CASSFPGLAGSNEQYF TGTGCCAGCAGCTTCCCTGGACTAGCGGGTTCTAACGAGCAGTACTTC
TRBJ2-7 17 NA TRBV11-2 TRBD2 CASSLVLAGGTSYEQYF TGTGCCAGCAGCTTAGTTTTAGCGGGAGGTACCTCCTACGAGCAGTACTTC
TRBJ2-7 11 NA TRBV2 NA CASSAVYEQYF TGTGCCAGCAGTGCGGTTTACGAGCAGTACTTC
TRBJ2-7 14 NA TRBV21-1 NA CASSRAGQGYEQYF TGTGCCAGCAGTCGGGCGGGGCAGGGATACGAGCAGTACTTC
TRBJ1-3 12 NA TRBV6-1 NA CASKREGLTIYF TGTGCCAGCAAAAGAGAGGGTTTGACCATATATTTT